These 6 T cell receptor beta chains came from one sample sequenced in a study of T cell responses to AZD1222 COVID-19 vaccine. This table comes from immunoSEQ multiplex PCR, and its TCRdb copy is limited to in-frame clones, with some not included. The profile covers around 66,000 clones, with 88% appearing a single time and about 5% taken by the ten largest. Material: peripheral blood, obtained 28 days after the second dose of the MenACWY control vaccine. The receptors come from an adult who received the MenACWY meningococcal vaccine as a control.

The chain couples TRBV28 to TRBJ1-6, with D unclear. Trimming took 5 bases from V and 0 from J, leaving 11 bases between them. The CDR3 loop spans 16 amino acids. Germline V gene data show CDR1 as MDHEN and CDR2 as SYDVKM. The CDR3 DNA sequence: TGTGCCAGCAGTGACCAACAGAGCTCCTATAATTCACCCCTCCACTTT. It is translated as CASSDQQSSYNSPLHF. The full variable domain, its missing parts supplied by reference TRBV28 and TRBJ1-6, is DVKVTQSSRYLVKRTGEKVFLECVQDMDHENMFWYRQDPGLGLRLIYFSYDVKMKEKGDIPEGYSVSREKKERFSLILESASTNQTSMYLCASSDQQSSYNSPLHFGNGTRLTVT.

CDR3 DNA sequence: TGCGCCAGCAGCCAGGGTAGCGGGGGGGCAGATACGCAGTATTTT. Amino acid sequence: CASSQGSGGADTQYF. The genes are TRBV4-1 and TRBJ2-3; TRBD2 matches at 11 bases. CDR3 length: 15 amino acids. From germline, CDR1 is MGHRA and CDR2 YSYEKL. With V trimmed by 3 bases and J by 4 bases, 3 bases remained unmatched.

The J gene is TRBJ1-5, the V gene TRBV15, with D maybe TRBD1 (5 bases). The CDR3 is 14 amino acids. Per germline, CDR1 LNHNV and CDR2 YYDKDF (reference sequence). V shed 4 bases and J shed 6 bases, with 13 bases lying between them. The CDR3 spells CATSIGKGPQPQHF. CDR3 coding DNA: TGTGCCACCAGCATAGGGAAGGGGCCTCAGCCCCAGCATTTT.

The chain couples TRBV9 to TRBJ2-1, with D uncertain. The CDR3 length is 15 residues. Germline V CDR1 and CDR2: SGDLS, YYNGEE. Between the trimmed V and J ends, which lost 1 base and 5 bases, there was a span of 13 bases. The CDR3 protein is CASSVRGGKDNEQFF. The CDR3 DNA reads as TGTGCCAGCAGCGTACGCGGCGGAAAAGACAATGAGCAGTTCTTC.

CDR3 bases: TGCGCCAGCAGCGGGGGTACAGGGGGTGGCCAGGAGCCCCAGCATTTT. Translation gives CASSGGTGGGQEPQHF. The chain has TRBV5-1 and TRBJ1-5; TRBD1 aligns across 8 bases. The V gene's germline CDR1 is SGHRS and CDR2 YFSETQ. J was trimmed by 8 bases and V by 4 bases; bases with no gene match: 14. The length of the CDR3 is 16 residues.

V and J are TRBV5-4 and TRBJ1-4, with D unresolved. V lost 2 bases, J lost 8 bases, and 13 bases lay in between. Germline V lookup: CDR1 SGHNT, CDR2 YYREEE (reference sequence). The CDR3 contains 14 residues. CDR3 in DNA: TGTGCCAGCAGCTTCGGCAGCAGCACAGAAAAACTGTTTTTT. Amino acid sequence: CASSFGSSTEKLFF.